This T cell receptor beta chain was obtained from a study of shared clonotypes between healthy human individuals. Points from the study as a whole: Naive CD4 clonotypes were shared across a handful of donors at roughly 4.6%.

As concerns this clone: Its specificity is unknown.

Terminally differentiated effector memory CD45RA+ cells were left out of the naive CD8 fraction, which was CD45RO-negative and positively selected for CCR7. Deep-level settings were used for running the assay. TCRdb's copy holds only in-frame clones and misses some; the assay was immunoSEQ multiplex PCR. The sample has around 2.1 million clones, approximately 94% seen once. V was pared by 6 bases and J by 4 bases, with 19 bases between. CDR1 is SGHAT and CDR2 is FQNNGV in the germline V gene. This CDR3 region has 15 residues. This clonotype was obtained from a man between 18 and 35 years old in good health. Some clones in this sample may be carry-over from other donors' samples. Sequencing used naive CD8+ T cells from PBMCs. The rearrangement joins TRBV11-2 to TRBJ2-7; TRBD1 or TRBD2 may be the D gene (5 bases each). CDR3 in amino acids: CASRGPGPKRYEQYF. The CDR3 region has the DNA TGTGCCAGCAGAGGACCGGGACCGAAGAGGTACGAGCAGTACTTC.